This entry lists 23 T cell receptor beta chains sequenced from one sample in a study of cytotoxic CD8 clonotypes in ibrutinib-treated CLL. TCRdb's table, derived via immunoSEQ multiplex PCR, lists solely in-frame clones and lacks some. The data contain about 9,000 clones, over 60% of them singletons. The starting material was PBMCs, obtained before ibrutinib treatment. The receptors derive from a human donor with chronic lymphocytic leukemia.

Concerning this clone itself: The junction does not match germline at one end; this may be a read error. Other DNA sequences from this sample encode an identical CDR3 as well. This chain joins TRBV29-1 and TRBJ2-1; possible D gene TRBD2, 5 bases. Germline V CDR1 and CDR2: SQVTM, ANQGSEA. The CDR3 has 16 residues. As DNA, the CDR3 is TGTAGCGTTGTTATCGTGGCAGCCGAAAACTACAATGAGCAGTTCTTC. Residues: CSVVIVAAENYNEQFF.

Only one count was recorded for this clone. This chain links TRBV28 with TRBJ1-1; D is undetermined. V gave up 3 bases and J gave up 5 bases, with 10 bases separating them. CDR1 is MDHEN and CDR2 is SYDVKM in the germline V gene. The CDR3 spans 13 residues. CDR3: CASSFRGRTEAFF. CDR3 DNA sequence: TGTGCCAGCAGTTTTCGGGGAAGAACTGAAGCTTTCTTT. The complete variable domain, with remaining parts taken from reference TRBV28 and TRBJ1-1, reads DVKVTQSSRYLVKRTGEKVFLECVQDMDHENMFWYRQDPGLGLRLIYFSYDVKMKEKGDIPEGYSVSREKKERFSLILESASTNQTSMYLCASSFRGRTEAFFGQGTRLTVV.

The chain carries TRBV6-1 and TRBJ2-5; D is possibly TRBD1 (6 bases). V lost 5 bases and J lost 0, with 10 bases in between. Germline CDR1 MNHNS, CDR2 SASEGT. This CDR3 comprises 14 residues. The CDR3: CASSPRDNQETQYF. The CDR3 DNA reads as TGTGCCAGCAGTCCCCGGGACAACCAAGAGACCCAGTACTTC.

This clone was detected only a few times. V usage is TRBV18 and J usage is TRBJ1-5; D remains ambiguous. From germline, CDR1 is KGHSH and CDR2 LQKENI. Trimming left V 3 bases short and J 3 bases short, with 15 bases between. The CDR3 loop spans 16 amino acids. CDR3: CASSPFESLDNQPQHF. For the CDR3, the DNA is TGTGCCAGCTCACCCTTTGAGAGCCTAGACAATCAGCCCCAGCATTTT.

This clone was seen only a few times. J is TRBJ2-1 and V is TRBV2; TRBD2 matches 8 bases. This CDR3 region has 13 residues. Trimming removed 6 bases from V and 8 bases from J; junction bases left unmatched: 6. Germline CDR1 and CDR2: SNHLY and FYNNEI. This CDR3 reads CASSSGSIYEQFF. CDR3 DNA sequence: TGTGCCAGCAGCAGCGGGAGTATATATGAGCAGTTCTTC.

CDR3 sequence: CASSPRVSRRLDVTEAFF. The CDR3 DNA sequence: TGTGCCAGCAGTCCCCGGGTAAGCAGACGTCTCGATGTCACTGAAGCTTTCTTT. V usage is TRBV28 and J usage is TRBJ1-1, with D unclear. Per germline, CDR1 MDHEN and CDR2 SYDVKM. CDR3 size: 18 residues. The germline V and J ends were trimmed by 5 bases and 4 bases, with 26 bases remaining between them.

V and J are TRBV27 and TRBJ1-3; D is unresolved. Trimming shortened V by 3 bases and J by 3 bases, and 9 bases separated the two germline ends. Germline CDR1 MNHEY, CDR2 SMNVEV (reference sequence). The CDR3 loop spans 14 amino acids. The CDR3 loop reads CASSFTAIGNTIYF. CDR3 nucleotide sequence: TGTGCCAGCAGTTTCACCGCGATTGGAAACACCATATATTTT.

The rearrangement uses TRBV7-2 and TRBJ2-3; D call uncertain. From germline, CDR1 is SGHTA and CDR2 FQGNSA. This CDR3 region has 12 residues. The germline V and J ends were trimmed by 2 bases and 15 bases, with 15 bases remaining between them. CDR3 DNA sequence: TGTGCCAGCAGCTTACGGGTTTCCAAGATTTATTTT. It specifies CASSLRVSKIYF.

V gene TRBV10-1 combines with J gene TRBJ1-2; 11 bases align to TRBD1. CDR1 is WNHNN and CDR2 is SYGVQD in the germline V gene (reference sequence). This CDR3 comprises 15 residues. V was clipped by 2 bases and J by 6 bases; unmatched bases: 5. As DNA, the CDR3 is TGCGCCAGCAGTGAGGGACAGGGGGCGGGGGATGGCTACACCTTC. Encoded protein: CASSEGQGAGDGYTF.

In its sample, this clone was seen once. The chain combines TRBV25-1 with TRBJ1-5; D unclear. The CDR3 contains 15 residues. Trimming took 6 bases from V and 0 from J, leaving 12 bases between them. Germline CDR1 MGHDK, CDR2 SYGVNS. CDR3 loop: CASRTTLYSNQPQHF. The CDR3 nucleotides are TGTGCCAGCAGAACGACACTTTATAGCAATCAGCCCCAGCATTTT.

The sample holds one count of this clone. V and J are TRBV11-2 and TRBJ1-1, with 7 nucleotides matching TRBD1. The ends lost 2 bases at V and 6 bases at J; junction bases unmatched: 9. The length of the CDR3 is 15 residues. The germline V gene has CDR1 SGHAT and CDR2 FQNNGV. The CDR3, as DNA: TGTGCCAGCAGCTTACGGGGCAGGGGGTTCTCTGAAGCTTTCTTT. Translating it yields CASSLRGRGFSEAFF. The full variable domain, rest sourced from reference TRBV11-2 and TRBJ1-1, is EAGVAQSPRYKIIEKRQSVAFWCNPISGHATLYWYQQILGQGPKLLIQFQNNGVVDDSQLPKDRFSAERLKGVDSTLKIQPAKLEDSAVYLCASSLRGRGFSEAFFGQGTRLTVV.

This clone was observed once. The chain uses TRBV21-1 and TRBJ1-2; the table calls TRBD1, which could not be checked here. TRBV21-1 counts as a pseudogene. This CDR3 contains 16 residues. CDR3 sequence reads: CASSGSYNRVYCGYTF. DNA of the CDR3: TGTGCCAGCAGCGGAAGCTATAACAGGGTCTATTGTGGTTACACCTTC.

The chain joins TRBV10-3 to TRBJ2-1; D is possibly TRBD2 (6 bases). Germline V gives CDR1 ENHRY, CDR2 SYGVKD. Trimming cost V 7 bases and J 9 bases, with 13 bases left between them. The CDR3 loop spans 12 amino acids. The CDR3 sequence is CAIMRGESEQFF. The CDR3 nucleotides are TGTGCCATCATGCGGGGAGAGAGTGAGCAGTTCTTC.

J is TRBJ2-7 and V is TRBV9, with D tentatively TRBD2 (5 bases). The CDR3 has 13 residues. Germline V gene data show CDR1 as SGDLS and CDR2 as YYNGEE. Trimming pared 5 bases from V and 1 base from J, leaving 10 bases between. DNA of the CDR3: TGTGCCAGCAGAGACGGACTGTCCTACGAGCAGTACTTC. It translates to CASRDGLSYEQYF.

The CDR3 nucleotides are TGTGCTAGTGGTTCCACCCTCCCAGGGGAGGCTGGAAACACCATATATTTT. This encodes CASGSTLPGEAGNTIYF. The chain couples TRBV12-5 to TRBJ1-3; TRBD1 is a possible D gene (6 bases). The germline V gene encodes CDR1 LGHNT and CDR2 FRNRAP. The CDR3 runs 17 residues. V lost 4 bases, J lost 2 bases, and 18 bases lay in between.

CDR3 sequence (DNA): TGTGCCAGCAGTCCGGGACTAGCGGGGGAAGAGACCCAGTACTTC. It specifies CASSPGLAGEETQYF. The chain uses TRBV27 and TRBJ2-5; 14 nucleotides match TRBD2. Germline values: CDR1 MNHEY, CDR2 SMNVEV (reference sequence). The V and J ends lost 5 bases and 3 bases, in that order; junction bases with no gene match: 2. The CDR3 runs 15 residues.

The chain couples TRBV29-1 to TRBJ1-1; D is unclear. Trimming stripped 4 bases from V and 1 base from J, with 16 bases between. Germline CDR1 SQVTM, CDR2 ANQGSEA. The CDR3 has 15 residues. Here the CDR3 reads CSVGTPSWGNTEAFF. The DNA of the CDR3 is TGCAGCGTTGGCACTCCTTCGTGGGGGAACACTGAAGCTTTCTTT.

V is TRBV7-2 and J is TRBJ1-6, with D maybe TRBD1 (6 bases). Trimming took off 1 base at V and 11 bases at J, with 18 bases between the two ends. The CDR3 is made up of 16 amino acids. From germline, CDR1 is SGHTA and CDR2 FQGNSA. CDR3 nucleotide sequence: TGTGCCAGCAGCTTAGATTTTGGAGCCGCAGGGGCACCCCTCCACTTT. Residues: CASSLDFGAAGAPLHF. Using reference TRBV7-2 and TRBJ1-6 for the parts outside the CDR3, the full variable domain is GAGVSQSPSNKVTEKGKDVELRCDPISGHTALYWYRQSLGQGLEFLIYFQGNSAPDKSGLPSDRFSAERTGGSVSTLTIQRTQQEDSAVYLCASSLDFGAAGAPLHFGNGTRLTVT.

This chain connects TRBV5-6 to TRBJ2-3; TRBD2 agrees at 12 bases. The CDR3 is 18 residues long. V lost 4 bases to trimming and J lost 3 bases; unmatched junction nucleotides: 12. Germline assignment: CDR1 SGHDT and CDR2 YYEEEE. CDR3 sequence reads: CASSLTSGSVFGTDTQYF. The CDR3 DNA is TGTGCCAGCAGCCTGACTAGCGGGAGTGTTTTCGGGACAGATACGCAGTATTTT.

The chain employs TRBV5-1 and TRBJ2-3; D might be TRBD1 or TRBD2, each matching 5 bases. The V gene lost 7 bases and the J gene lost 2 bases, with 14 bases spanning the gap. This CDR3 spans 14 amino acids. In germline, CDR1 is SGHRS, CDR2 YFSETQ. This CDR3 is CASGPGTLTDTQYF. Here the CDR3 DNA reads TGCGCCAGCGGACCCGGGACCCTCACAGATACGCAGTATTTT.

The V gene is TRBV5-1, the J gene TRBJ1-6; D unresolved. The CDR3 has 15 residues. V was pared by 6 bases and J by 9 bases, with 19 bases between. Per germline, CDR1 SGHRS and CDR2 YFSETQ. The CDR3 is CASTISVMRRSPLHF. CDR3 in DNA: TGCGCCAGCACCATCTCCGTCATGCGGCGTTCACCCCTCCACTTT.

This clone appeared a few times. The chain links TRBV30 to TRBJ2-7; no reliable D call. CDR1 and CDR2 (germline): GTSNPN, SVGIG (reference sequence). The V end was cut by 2 bases, the J end by 6 bases, with 8 bases between. This CDR3 is 11 amino acids long. CDR3 bases: TGTGCCTGGAGTCCGTCGGGCGAGCAGTACTTC. This sequence encodes CAWSPSGEQYF.

This clone appeared once. The chain couples TRBV9 to TRBJ2-3, with no clear D. The CDR3 length is 16 residues. Trimming cost V 3 bases and J 1 base, with 15 bases left between them. CDR1 SGDLS and CDR2 YYNGEE come from the germline V gene. CDR3 bases: TGTGCCAGCAGCGGCTCTATTGAGCGCCGCACAGATACGCAGTATTTT. Its translation is CASSGSIERRTDTQYF.